This is a list of T cell receptor beta chains from one sample in a study of shared clonotypes between healthy human individuals. Some clones are missing from TCRdb's copy, which holds only in-frame ones; the method was immunoSEQ multiplex PCR. Of about 580,000 clones detected, roughly 98% appear once; the ten largest clones hold less than 0.35%. The source material was naive CD8+ T cells sorted from blood. The receptors were gathered from a man younger than 40 in good health. The CDR3 runs from the conserved cysteine through the conserved F or W. The order of the fields is V gene, CDR3 protein.

v_call: TRBV5-1; cdr3_aa: CASHTGLAGTFEQYF
v_call: TRBV29-1; cdr3_aa: CSVEARDRDYEQYF
v_call: TRBV28; cdr3_aa: CATERTPRTGYEQYF
v_call: TRBV10-3; cdr3_aa: CAISDGTGGAFQHF
v_call: TRBV10-3; cdr3_aa: CAIREGGNTEAFF
v_call: TRBV29-1; cdr3_aa: CSVGRNPGQEGEKLFF
v_call: TRBV27; cdr3_aa: CASSSTGYHEQYF
v_call: TRBV13; cdr3_aa: CASGSSAHPNNEQFF
v_call: TRBV5-6; cdr3_aa: CASSFELPNTGELFF
v_call: TRBV10-3; cdr3_aa: CAISDVDGIGGVGNQPQHF
v_call: TRBV9; cdr3_aa: CASSVKTTHGYTF
v_call: TRBV9; cdr3_aa: CASSVAPSGASYEQYF
v_call: TRBV10-3; cdr3_aa: CAISQDTLNNEQFF
v_call: TRBV7-9; cdr3_aa: CASSPPTGAYEQYF
v_call: TRBV18; cdr3_aa: CASSPAGLGSEEQFF
v_call: TRBV7-2; cdr3_aa: CASSLGPGATGELFF
v_call: TRBV5-6; cdr3_aa: CASSSGGTGPYEQYF
v_call: TRBV4-1; cdr3_aa: CASSQGEPDTQYF
v_call: TRBV27; cdr3_aa: CASSFGGRGEQFF
v_call: TRBV4-1; cdr3_aa: CASSQGLIYEQYF
v_call: TRBV5-1; cdr3_aa: CASSLYGEMTMVSLGYTF
v_call: TRBV28; cdr3_aa: CASSLVYEQYF
v_call: TRBV18; cdr3_aa: CASSALPGNPSSYEQYF